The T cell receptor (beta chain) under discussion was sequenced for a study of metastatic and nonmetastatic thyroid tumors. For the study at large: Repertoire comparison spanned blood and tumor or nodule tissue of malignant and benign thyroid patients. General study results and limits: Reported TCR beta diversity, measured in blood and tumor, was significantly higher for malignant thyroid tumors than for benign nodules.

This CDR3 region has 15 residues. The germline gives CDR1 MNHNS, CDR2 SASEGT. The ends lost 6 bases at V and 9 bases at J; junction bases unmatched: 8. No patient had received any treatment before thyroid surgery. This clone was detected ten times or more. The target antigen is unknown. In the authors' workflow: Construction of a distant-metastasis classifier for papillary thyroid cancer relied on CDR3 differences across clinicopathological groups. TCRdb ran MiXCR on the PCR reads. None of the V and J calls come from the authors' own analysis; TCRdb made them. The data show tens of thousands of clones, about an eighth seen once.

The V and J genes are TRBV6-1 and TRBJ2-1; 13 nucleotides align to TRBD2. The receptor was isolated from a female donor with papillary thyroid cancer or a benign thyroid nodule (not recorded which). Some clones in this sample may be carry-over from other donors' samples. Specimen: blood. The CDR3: CASSWTSGRRVEQFF. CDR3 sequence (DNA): TGTGCCAGCAGCTGGACTAGCGGGAGACGAGTTGAGCAGTTCTTC.